These T cell receptor beta chains were read from a single sample in a study of cytomegalovirus exposure and HLA in healthy donors. Profiling relied on immunoSEQ multiplex PCR, and the TCRdb table lists in-frame clones only, not all of them. The sample includes approximately 300,000 clones, 87% of them seen just once. The sequencing sample was made of PBMCs. These receptors were obtained from a woman aged 25 to 39 in good health and CMV-seropositive. The CDR3 runs from the conserved cysteine through the conserved F or W. D genes are given only for firm matches. A clone size is listed for some rows: how often the clone was seen (once, few, many), or a class if it is expanded.

clone_size,j_call,d_call,v_call,cdr3_nt,cdr3_aa
.,TRBJ2-3,TRBD1,TRBV11-3,TGTGCCAGCAGCTCGGGACAGCTAAGCACAGATACGCAGTATTTT,CASSSGQLSTDTQYF
.,TRBJ2-7,.,TRBV5-1,TGCGCCAGCAGCTTGGATCGGGCTTCCTACGAGCAGTACTTC,CASSLDRASYEQYF
.,TRBJ2-1,TRBD2,TRBV29-1,TGCAGCGTTGAAGGGGGGGTTAGCGGGGCCGTTGGATACAATGAGCAGTTCTTC,CSVEGGVSGAVGYNEQFF
.,TRBJ2-5,.,TRBV5-1,TGCGCCAGCAGTTCGAGGGCTGGGGCCCAAGAGACCCAGTACTTC,CASSSRAGAQETQYF
once,TRBJ2-7,.,TRBV4-3,TGCGCCAGCAGCGGGCCCTACCTTTACGAGCAGTACTTC,CASSGPYLYEQYF
once,TRBJ2-7,TRBD1,TRBV10-1,TGCGCCAGCAGACCCCGGGACAGGTCGTACGAGCAGTACTTC,CASRPRDRSYEQYF
once,TRBJ1-2,TRBD1,TRBV4-3,TGCGCCAGCAGCCAAGATTGGGGACAGGAATTACTTTTCTATGGCTACACCTTC,CASSQDWGQELLFYGYTF
.,TRBJ2-7,.,TRBV10-3,TGTGCCATCAGTGTGGTACAGGTATCCTACGAGCAGTACTTC,CAISVVQVSYEQYF
few,TRBJ2-1,TRBD2,TRBV6-4,TGTGCCAGCAGCCTGACTAGCGGGAGGGGACATGAGCAGTTCTTC,CASSLTSGRGHEQFF
.,TRBJ2-1,.,TRBV9,TGTGCCAGCAGCGTAGGCCTGCGCAATGAGCAGTTCTTC,CASSVGLRNEQFF
.,TRBJ2-7,.,TRBV28,TGTGCCAGCAGTTTACAGGCCAGGGGATACGAGCAGTACTTC,CASSLQARGYEQYF
once,TRBJ2-7,.,TRBV28,TGTGCCAGCAGAACTCTGGACGGTTCCTACGAGCAGTACTTC,CASRTLDGSYEQYF
once,TRBJ1-4,.,TRBV6-5,TGTGCCAGCAGCCGAGGAGGGTTTGGCGATGAAAAACTGTTTTTT,CASSRGGFGDEKLFF
.,TRBJ1-1,.,TRBV27,TGTGCCAGCAGTCACGGGGCGAACACTGAAGCTTTCTTT,CASSHGANTEAFF
.,TRBJ2-5,.,TRBV27,TGTGCCAGCAGAAAGCCCGGGGAGACCCAGTACTTC,CASRKPGETQYF
.,TRBJ2-7,TRBD2,TRBV9,TGTGCCAGCAGCGTAGCTAGCGGGGGTGACGAGCAGTACTTC,CASSVASGGDEQYF
once,TRBJ1-1,.,TRBV2,TGTGCCAGCAGGGACAGACCGAACACTGAAGCTTTCTTT,CASRDRPNTEAFF
.,TRBJ2-5,.,TRBV6-1,TGTGCCAGCAGTCCAGGGTTCAGGGAGACCCAGTACTTC,CASSPGFRETQYF
.,TRBJ2-3,.,TRBV25-1,TGTGCCAGCAGTGAGACCGAACCTAGCACAGATACGCAGTATTTT,CASSETEPSTDTQYF
.,TRBJ2-5,TRBD1,TRBV27,TGTGCCAGCAGTACCGGACAGGGGCAAGAGACCCAGTACTTC,CASSTGQGQETQYF
.,TRBJ2-5,.,TRBV14,TGTGCCAGCAGAAAGGGGACCCCGAACCGGAACTTC,CASRKGTPNRNF
.,TRBJ2-1,.,TRBV4-2,TGTGCCAGCAGCCAAGATTCGGCCTACAATGAGCAGTTCTTC,CASSQDSAYNEQFF
.,TRBJ2-7,.,TRBV28,TGTGCCAGCAGTCCCCCTGTTCGGGGCTACGAGCAGTACTTC,CASSPPVRGYEQYF
.,TRBJ1-2,TRBD1,TRBV18,TGTGCCAGCTCACCAGTATTGGACAGGGGACCTAACTATGGCTACACCTTC,CASSPVLDRGPNYGYTF
.,TRBJ1-2,.,TRBV13,TGTGCCAGCAGCTTAGGAAACAACAGGGAAGTGGATGGCTACACCTTC,CASSLGNNREVDGYTF
once,TRBJ1-1,TRBD1,TRBV29-1,TGCAGCGTAGCCGACAGGGGGGGTGAAGCTTTCTTT,CSVADRGGEAFF
.,TRBJ1-4,.,TRBV28,TGTGCCAGCAGTAGCCCTAGTGCCCCTAATGAAAAACTGTTTTTT,CASSSPSAPNEKLFF
.,TRBJ2-1,TRBD1,TRBV4-2,TGTGCCAGCAGCCAACCCGGGACAGGCCACAATGAGCAGTTCTTC,CASSQPGTGHNEQFF
.,TRBJ1-5,TRBD1,TRBV6-1,TGTGCCAGCAGGACAGGACAGGGCGGACAGCCCCAGCATTTT,CASRTGQGGQPQHF
.,TRBJ1-2,.,TRBV5-1,TGCGCCAGCAGCTACGACAATAGGTATGGCAATGGCTACACCTTC,CASSYDNRYGNGYTF
once,TRBJ2-3,TRBD2,TRBV4-2,TGTGCCAGCAGCCAAGCGACTAGCGGGGGACTCACAGATACGCAGTATTTT,CASSQATSGGLTDTQYF
.,TRBJ2-1,TRBD2,TRBV7-3,TGTGCCAGCAGCTCGTCAGGCGGGAGTCGGTACAATGAGCAGTTCTTC,CASSSSGGSRYNEQFF
.,TRBJ2-7,.,TRBV5-6,TGTGCCAGCAGCCTCATTAGACGGACGTTCGTCGAGCAGTACTTC,CASSLIRRTFVEQYF
once,TRBJ2-7,TRBD2,TRBV9,TGTGCCAGCAGCGGGGGACTAGCGCTTAGCTCCTACGAGCAGTACTTC,CASSGGLALSSYEQYF
.,TRBJ1-4,.,TRBV4-2,TGTGCCAGCAGCCAAGTTGTAGCGGGCCTTGGGGTTACAGCTAATGAAAAACTGTTTTTT,CASSQVVAGLGVTANEKLFF
.,TRBJ1-1,TRBD1,TRBV27,TGTGCCAGCAGAAGAGGGACAGCTGAAGCTTTCTTT,CASRRGTAEAFF
.,TRBJ2-6,TRBD1,TRBV19,TGTGCCAGTAGTATCTCAGGGGGAACTGGGGCCAACGTCCTGACTTTC,CASSISGGTGANVLTF
.,TRBJ2-5,TRBD2,TRBV4-2,TGTGCCAGCAGCCGCGGGGGTGGTGCAGAGACCCAGTACTTC,CASSRGGGAETQYF
.,TRBJ2-2,.,TRBV5-6,TGTGCCAGCAGCTTCTGGGACGCTGGGACCGGGGAGCTGTTTTTT,CASSFWDAGTGELFF
.,TRBJ2-5,.,TRBV15,TGTGCCACCAGCCGTCGGGGCAGGGTGGCGGAGACCCAGTACTTC,CATSRRGRVAETQYF
.,TRBJ2-7,.,TRBV7-3,TGTGCCAGCAGCTTAGGGGGGACAGAGCAGTACTTC,CASSLGGTEQYF
.,TRBJ1-5,TRBD1,TRBV4-1,TGCGCCAGCAGGGGACAGGGATCCCAGCCCCAGCATTTT,CASRGQGSQPQHF
.,TRBJ1-2,.,TRBV29-1,TGCAGCGTAAATTCCGGGATTAACTATGGCTACACCTTC,CSVNSGINYGYTF
.,TRBJ2-1,.,TRBV19,TGTGCCAGTAGCCAAGGACAGAGCAATGAGCAGTTCTTC,CASSQGQSNEQFF
.,TRBJ1-6,.,TRBV18,TGTGCCAGCTCACCAGCAACCGGGACTGTTAATTCACCCCTCCACTTT,CASSPATGTVNSPLHF
.,TRBJ2-7,TRBD2,TRBV6-5,TGTGCCAGCAGTTACTCGTCACTAGCGGGTCCCTACGAGCAGTACTTC,CASSYSSLAGPYEQYF
.,TRBJ2-2,.,TRBV11-3,TGTGCCAGCAGCTTAGTTCGGGGTTCCGGGGAGCTGTTTTTT,CASSLVRGSGELFF
.,TRBJ2-3,TRBD2,TRBV27,TGTGCCAGCAGAGCGGCTAGCGGGAGAAGGACAGATACGCAGTATTTT,CASRAASGRRTDTQYF
.,TRBJ2-2,.,TRBV30,TGTGCCTGGAGAGGAGAGAACACCGGGGAGCTGTTTTTT,CAWRGENTGELFF
.,TRBJ1-2,.,TRBV28,TGTGCCAGCAGTTTACCTCGTTTCACGGGGGCGACCTATGGCTACACCTTC,CASSLPRFTGATYGYTF
.,TRBJ1-5,TRBD1,TRBV27,TGTGCCAGCAGTTTATCCGGGACAGGGGATCAGCCCCAGCATTTT,CASSLSGTGDQPQHF
.,TRBJ2-7,.,TRBV6-1,TGTGCCAGCAGTGAAGCCCGATTCATTCCCCGACTAAGCACTAACGAGCAGTACTTC,CASSEARFIPRLSTNEQYF
.,TRBJ2-3,.,TRBV18,TGTGCCAGCTCACCACGAGGCACAGATACGCAGTATTTT,CASSPRGTDTQYF
.,TRBJ2-7,.,TRBV30,TGTGCCTGGAGTGTAACCGAATACGAGCAGTACTTC,CAWSVTEYEQYF
.,TRBJ1-5,.,TRBV27,TGTGCCAGCAGACGGCGGGGCAATCAGCCCCAGCATTTT,CASRRRGNQPQHF
.,TRBJ2-7,.,TRBV13,TGTGCCAGCAGCTCGGGTCCCCCCTACGAGCAGTACTTC,CASSSGPPYEQYF
.,TRBJ2-1,TRBD1,TRBV28,TGTGCCAGCAGTTTAACAGGGGGCAATGAGCAGTTCTTC,CASSLTGGNEQFF
.,TRBJ2-7,.,TRBV5-1,TGCGCCAGCAGCCCTGGGCCGGCCTCCTACGAGCAGTACTTC,CASSPGPASYEQYF